The 27 T cell receptor beta chains below come from one sample, sequenced in a study of T cells in Graves' hyperthyroidism and ophthalmopathy. Amplification of TCR beta CDR3 regions was performed using RNA transcripts as template. The HTBI primer set served for first-round RT-PCR of the TCR CDR3. One entry per CDR3 protein results from TCRdb running MiXCR on the multiplex PCR reads. The profile shows around 700,000 distinct CDR3 sequences, roughly a sixth of them singletons. The sequencing input was blood. The receptors derive from a woman in her 50s with Graves' hyperthyroidism that later progressed to Graves' ophthalmopathy.

This clonotype showed up just a few times. The chain is built from TRBV6-6 and TRBJ2-6; D not certain. The CDR3 has 16 amino acids. V shed 3 bases and J shed 0 bases, with 9 bases lying between them. The V gene's germline CDR1 is MNHNY and CDR2 SVGAGI (reference sequence). CDR3 amino acids: CASSYGNPSGANVLTF. CDR3 coding DNA: TGTGCCAGCAGTTATGGCAACCCCTCTGGGGCCAACGTCCTGACTTTC.

This clonotype has only a few counts. V usage is TRBV10-3 and J usage is TRBJ2-2, with 11 bases lining up with TRBD1. The junction had 7 bases not matched to a gene; V was cut back by 7 bases and J by 6 bases. The V gene's germline CDR1 is ENHRY and CDR2 SYGVKD. The CDR3 length is 15 residues. The CDR3 reads CAINLGTGGSGELFF. The CDR3 DNA follows: TGTGCCATCAACCTCGGGACAGGGGGTTCCGGGGAGCTGTTTTTT.

This clonotype was counted many times. The chain combines TRBV30 with TRBJ2-5, with D perhaps being TRBD1 or TRBD2 (6 bases each). V lost 3 bases and J lost 5, with 13 bases in between. Germline CDR1 GTSNPN, CDR2 SVGIG (reference sequence). This CDR3 is 13 amino acids long. This CDR3 reads CAWSWGAIETQYF. In DNA form, the CDR3 reads TGTGCCTGGAGCTGGGGGGCGATTGAGACCCAGTACTTC.

This chain links TRBV3-1 with TRBJ2-7; 9 nucleotides align to TRBD1. Trimming cost V 3 bases and J 2 bases; bases outside gene matches: 5. CDR1 LGHDT and CDR2 YNNKEL come from the germline V gene (reference sequence). The CDR3 covers 15 residues. CDR3 region: CASSQGTGITYEQYF. The CDR3 nucleotides are TGTGCCAGCAGCCAGGGGACAGGGATAACCTACGAGCAGTACTTC.

This clonotype came up many times. The chain employs TRBV11-2 and TRBJ2-3; a possible D gene is TRBD2 (5 bases). The CDR3 sequence is 14 residues long. Between the trimmed V and J ends, which lost 4 bases and 4 bases, there was a span of 12 bases. Germline-derived CDR1 and CDR2 are SGHAT and FQNNGV. For the CDR3, the DNA is TGTGCCAGCAGCTCCTGGACGGGGTCAGATACGCAGTATTTT. This codes for CASSSWTGSDTQYF.

The chain links TRBV7-3 to TRBJ2-2; 9 bases line up with TRBD1. Looked up from germline, CDR1 is SGHTA and CDR2 is FQGTGA. The CDR3 has 16 amino acids. V gave up 5 bases and J gave up 9 bases; unmatched junction bases: 13. The CDR3 coding sequence is TGTGCCAGCAGCCCAATCCAGGACAGGGGCGCCAGGGAGCTGTTTTTT. Protein: CASSPIQDRGARELFF. Combining the CDR3 with reference TRBV7-3 and TRBJ2-2 gives the whole variable domain GAGVSQTPSNKVTEKGKYVELRCDPISGHTALYWYRQSLGQGPEFLIYFQGTGAADDSGLPNDRFFAVRPEGSVSTLKIQRTERGDSAVYLCASSPIQDRGARELFFGEGSRLTVL.

The table lists this clonotype with a few counts. The chain uses TRBV6-6 and TRBJ2-5; perhaps TRBD2 as D (6 bases). The CDR3 is 14 residues long. Germline V gene sequence: CDR1 MNHNY, CDR2 SVGAGI (reference sequence). Trimming shortened V by 0 bases and J by 11 bases, and 16 bases separated the two germline ends. In DNA form, the CDR3 reads TGTGCCAGCAGTTACTCGGACATGGAGGGCACTCAGTACTTC. Translated, it gives CASSYSDMEGTQYF.

This chain links TRBV27 with TRBJ2-7; D call uncertain. The ends were cut back, 3 bases at V and 2 bases at J, with 8 bases in the middle. This CDR3 contains 13 residues. Germline CDR1 reads MNHEY; CDR2 reads SMNVEV (reference sequence). CDR3 amino acids: CASSFDQTYEQYF. The CDR3 DNA reads TGTGCCAGCAGTTTTGATCAAACCTACGAGCAGTACTTC.

This clonotype has a handful of counts. Given a much more abundant clone one base away, this may be a read error. This rearrangement joins TRBV14 to TRBJ1-1; TRBD1 is a possible D gene (6 bases). The CDR3 loop spans 14 amino acids. With 5 bases removed from V and 5 bases from J, the gap between germline ends came to 15 bases. Germline loops: CDR1 SGHDN, CDR2 FVKESK. As DNA, the CDR3 is TGTGCCAGCAGCGAAGGGGGGGCGCGGACTGAAGCTTTCTTT. Translated, it gives CASSEGGARTEAFF. Full variable domain (missing parts from reference TRBV14 and TRBJ1-1): EAGVTQFPSHSVIEKGQTVTLRCDPISGHDNLYWYRRVMGKEIKFLLHFVKESKQDESGMPNNRFLAERTGGTYSTLKVQPAELEDSGVYFCASSEGGARTEAFFGQGTRLTVV.

This clonotype was observed many times. CDR3: CASSPLGENSPLHF. CDR3 nucleotide sequence: TGTGCCAGCAGCCCCCTCGGGGAGAATTCACCCCTCCACTTT. V is TRBV6-2 or TRBV6-3 and J is TRBJ1-6; no clear D. CDR1 is MNHEY, CDR2 SVGEGT, per germline. The CDR3 runs 14 residues. Trimming removed 6 bases at V and 7 bases at J, with 13 bases between.

The chain joins TRBV10-3 to TRBJ1-2; 9 bases match TRBD1. This CDR3 contains 16 residues. After removal of 5 bases from V and 4 bases from J, the junction contained 11 bases not matched to a gene. From germline, CDR1 is ENHRY and CDR2 SYGVKD. Here the CDR3 DNA reads TGTGCCATCAGTCCCCAGGGGACAGGGCTTCCCTATGGCTACACCTTC. Its protein product is CAISPQGTGLPYGYTF.

This clonotype occurred a few times. This chain joins TRBV27 and TRBJ1-3, with D unresolved. CDR3 length: 16 residues. Trimming left V 5 bases short and J 4 bases short, with 18 bases between. The V gene's germline CDR1 is MNHEY and CDR2 SMNVEV (reference sequence). The CDR3 DNA sequence: TGTGCCAGCAGTCCGTGGCCCACAGTTGCCGGAAACACCATATATTTT. It specifies CASSPWPTVAGNTIYF.

This clonotype has more than one count but fewer than ten. The chain joins TRBV19 to TRBJ2-1; unclear D gene. Trimming removed 7 bases at V and 7 bases at J, with 14 bases between. The germline CDR1 and CDR2 sequences are LNHDA and SQIVND (reference sequence). The CDR3 loop spans 13 amino acids. The DNA for the CDR3 is TGTGCCAGTATAGCCCCAGGAACGAATGAGCAGTTCTTC. Encoded protein: CASIAPGTNEQFF.

This clonotype was seen more than once but under ten times. The chain joins TRBV6-1 to TRBJ2-1; TRBD2 aligns across 11 bases. Germline V gene data show CDR1 as MNHNS and CDR2 as SASEGT. The CDR3 length is 16 residues. Trimming cost V 3 bases and J 5 bases; bases outside gene matches: 6. The CDR3 loop is CASSEFSGGANNEQFF. The CDR3 bases are TGTGCCAGCAGTGAGTTTAGCGGGGGGGCCAACAATGAGCAGTTCTTC.

The chain couples TRBV7-9 to TRBJ1-2, with D unclear. Looked up from germline, CDR1 is SEHNR and CDR2 is FQNEAQ (reference sequence). The CDR3 is 14 residues long. Trimming took 11 bases from V and 0 from J, leaving 16 bases between them. DNA for the CDR3: TGTGCCGGCGATTACGGGCAGACTAACTATGGCTACACCTTC. Protein sequence: CAGDYGQTNYGYTF.

The chain employs TRBV12-3 or TRBV12-4 and TRBJ2-6; D gene ambiguous. The CDR3 length is 16 residues. Trimming cost V 5 bases and J 0 bases, with 11 bases left between them. CDR3 nucleotide sequence: TGTGCCAGCAGTCCATCCTGGGACTCTGGGGCCAACGTCCTGACTTTC. Translating gives CASSPSWDSGANVLTF.

This clonotype was observed many times. V gene TRBV11-3 combines with J gene TRBJ2-2; a possible D gene is TRBD2 (6 bases). The CDR3 contains 16 residues. Per germline, CDR1 SGHNT and CDR2 YENEEA. V gave up 5 bases and J gave up 3 bases, with 16 bases separating them. The CDR3 DNA reads TGTGCCAGCAGCCTGAACAACCGGGAGTACACCGGGGAGCTGTTTTTT. Its protein is CASSLNNREYTGELFF.

The chain recombines TRBV5-1 with TRBJ2-5; the D is unclear. V lost 7 bases and J lost 1, with 14 bases in between. CDR3 length: 14 residues. The germline CDR1 and CDR2 sequences are SGHRS and YFSETQ. The CDR3 DNA reads as TGCGCCAGCCATCTTCAGCTGGGCCAAGAGACCCAGTACTTC. Protein product: CASHLQLGQETQYF.

At least ten counts were recorded for this clonotype. The rearrangement links TRBV30 to TRBJ2-5; TRBD2 is a possible D gene (6 bases). The V gene lost 3 bases and the J gene lost 2 bases, with 16 bases spanning the gap. CDR1 and CDR2 (germline): GTSNPN, SVGIG (reference sequence). The CDR3 runs to 15 residues. In DNA form, the CDR3 reads TGTGCCTGGAGGGAAGGAGGGGCGATACAAGAGACCCAGTACTTC. Translation gives CAWREGGAIQETQYF.

This chain connects TRBV5-1 to TRBJ1-2; TRBD1 matches at 11 bases. CDR3 size: 18 residues. V shed 2 bases and J 7 bases; nucleotides not matched to a gene: 16. From germline, CDR1 is SGHRS and CDR2 YFSETQ. CDR3 protein: CASSLQATGTGGSAGYTF. The CDR3 nucleotides are TGCGCCAGCAGCTTACAGGCCACCGGGACAGGGGGATCGGCTGGCTACACCTTC.

In its sample, this clonotype was seen a few times. The chain joins TRBV20-1 to TRBJ1-5, with D hard to call. Trimming stripped 3 bases from V and 4 bases from J, with 13 bases between. Germline CDR1 DFQATT, CDR2 SNEGSKA (reference sequence). CDR3 length: 14 amino acids. For the CDR3, the DNA is TGCAGTGCTAGTTCATTCGGCCCTAATCAGCCCCAGCATTTT. This sequence encodes CSASSFGPNQPQHF.

This clonotype was counted between two and nine times. A read error may explain this, as a much larger clone is one base away. The V call is TRBV12-3 or TRBV12-4, the J call TRBJ2-3, with 7 nucleotides matching TRBD1. The CDR3 sequence is 14 residues long. J gave up 0 bases and V 8 bases, and 5 bases lay outside the gene matches. For the CDR3, the DNA is TGTGCCAGCGGTGGGGACAGAAGCACAGATACGCAGTATTTT. It yields the protein CASGGDRSTDTQYF.

This clonotype has only a few counts. This chain links TRBV6-1 with TRBJ1-1; a possible D gene is TRBD1 (6 bases). CDR3 length: 15 amino acids. Deletions cut 6 bases from V and 4 bases from J, with 18 bases between. Germline-derived CDR1 and CDR2 are MNHNS and SASEGT. The CDR3 DNA reads as TGTGCCAGCAGAGGACAGTTAGGTTGGGGCACTGAAGCTTTCTTT. It is translated as CASRGQLGWGTEAFF.

This clonotype was seen a few times. This chain uses TRBV29-1 with TRBJ2-5; D tentatively reads TRBD1 or TRBD2 (6 bases each). Germline CDR1 and CDR2: SQVTM and ANQGSEA. The CDR3 spans 10 residues. The V end lost 3 bases, the J end lost 13 bases, and 12 bases lay between the germline ends. CDR3 nucleotides: TGCAGCGTTGACAGGGGAGGTTTGTACTTC. Protein sequence: CSVDRGGLYF.

There are many counts of this clonotype. This chain joins TRBV7-2 and TRBJ1-2; the D gene is possibly TRBD1 (5 bases). This CDR3 has 14 residues. V gave up 1 base and J gave up 4 bases, with 10 bases separating them. Germline V gives CDR1 SGHTA, CDR2 FQGNSA. CDR3 bases: TGTGCCAGCAGCTTAGTACGAGGGACCTATGGCTACACCTTC. Residues: CASSLVRGTYGYTF. Based on the CDR3 plus reference TRBV7-2 and TRBJ1-2, the full variable domain is GAGVSQSPSNKVTEKGKDVELRCDPISGHTALYWYRQSLGQGLEFLIYFQGNSAPDKSGLPSDRFSAERTGGSVSTLTIQRTQQEDSAVYLCASSLVRGTYGYTFGSGTRLTVV.

This clonotype was recorded a few times. This sequence joins TRBV4-1 and TRBJ1-1; the match to TRBD1 covers 7 bases. The junction had 5 bases not matched to a gene; V was cut back by 7 bases and J by 3 bases. This CDR3 is built from 13 residues. Germline V gene data show CDR1 as MGHRA and CDR2 as YSYEKL. The DNA for the CDR3 is TGCGCCAGCACCCAGGGGGTCCACACTGAAGCTTTCTTT. The encoded protein is CASTQGVHTEAFF.

This chain links TRBV20-1 with TRBJ1-2; no clear D gene. Trimming removed 0 bases at V and 5 bases at J, with 10 bases between. Germline CDR1 DFQATT, CDR2 SNEGSKA (reference sequence). This CDR3 region has 13 residues. The CDR3 region has the DNA TGCAGTGCTAGAGATTTAGGAACTTATGGCTACACCTTC. It specifies CSARDLGTYGYTF.